This TCR beta chain was profiled in a study of blood T cell repertoires in COVID-19. About the study: Specimens from acute and convalescent COVID-19 originated in the United States, Italy and Spain.

Allocation to cohorts depended on clinical history reported by the participants. Cohort 3 recovery required two negative PCRs, clearance, or symptom resolution. Per the authors' pipeline: From reference gene primer amplification, estimates of nucleated cell counts were derived. Clones were read by immunoSEQ multiplex PCR, and TCRdb kept only the in-frame ones, dropping some. V, J and clone size reflect that table, while D and trimming were determined from the DNA. The data show about 260,000 clones, more than 70% seen once. This CDR3 has 13 residues. CDR1 is SGDLS, CDR2 YYNGEE, per germline. V gave up 4 bases and J gave up 4 bases, with 10 bases separating them.

The sequencing sample was made of PBMCs or T cells enriched from blood (not recorded which). This chain connects TRBV9 to TRBJ2-3; D uncertain. This receptor was taken from a woman aged 45 to 65 who had recovered from COVID-19. The DNA for the CDR3 is TGTGCCAGCAGCCATACTCGCGCAGATACGCAGTATTTT. It yields the protein CASSHTRADTQYF.